Listed here are 30 T cell receptor beta chains from one sample, sequenced in a study of T cell responses to AZD1222 COVID-19 vaccine. This table comes from immunoSEQ multiplex PCR, and its TCRdb copy is limited to in-frame clones, with some not included. The sample consists of 110,000 or so clones, over 75% of them appearing once. The source was peripheral blood, collected on day 0 of AZD1222 vaccination. The source of these receptors is an adult in good health.

This clone was counted only a few times. The rearrangement links TRBV7-9 to TRBJ1-5; 8 nucleotides match TRBD1. Germline V gene sequence: CDR1 SEHNR, CDR2 FQNEAQ (reference sequence). The CDR3 spans 17 residues. V trimming: 5 bases; J trimming: 0 bases; junction bases outside the gene matches: 9. CDR3 DNA: TGTGCCAGCAGCGGAGGGACAGGCGGATATAGCAATCAGCCCCAGCATTTT. Its translation: CASSGGTGGYSNQPQHF.

The DNA for the CDR3 is TGTGCCAGCTCCTCGGGACAGGGACTCACAGATACGCAGTATTTT. It yields the protein CASSSGQGLTDTQYF. The chain is built from TRBV11-2 and TRBJ2-3, with 9 positions matching TRBD1. J was trimmed by 2 bases and V by 8 bases; bases with no gene match: 8. Looked up from germline, CDR1 is SGHAT and CDR2 is FQNNGV. The CDR3 spans 15 residues.

This clone was detected a few times. The rearrangement uses TRBV19 and TRBJ2-7; no reliable D call. V was shortened by 1 base and J by 6 bases, with 7 bases between the two germline ends. The CDR3 is 12 amino acids. Germline-derived CDR1 and CDR2 are LNHDA and SQIVND (reference sequence). The CDR3 bases are TGTGCCAGTAGTATAGGGGGAAGCGAGCAGTACTTC. The encoded protein is CASSIGGSEQYF.

V is TRBV24-1 and J is TRBJ2-3, with a weak D call TRBD2 (6 bases). Germline V gene sequence: CDR1 KGHDR, CDR2 SFDVKD. CDR3 length equals 14 residues. V was trimmed by 3 bases and J by 9 bases, leaving 15 bases between them. The CDR3, as DNA: TGTGCCACCAGTGATCCCCGGCGGGGCAGAACGCAGTATTTT. This encodes CATSDPRRGRTQYF.

The J gene is TRBJ2-2, the V gene TRBV7-9, with 10 bases lining up with TRBD2. From germline, CDR1 is SEHNR and CDR2 FQNEAQ (reference sequence). V trimming: 4 bases; J trimming: 2 bases; junction bases outside the gene matches: 4. The CDR3 covers 16 residues. CDR3 sequence: CASSYGLAANTGELFF. CDR3 nucleotides: TGTGCCAGCAGCTATGGACTAGCGGCCAACACCGGGGAGCTGTTTTTT.

The J gene is TRBJ2-2, the V gene TRBV29-1, with 12 bases matching TRBD1. V dropped 7 bases and J dropped 7; count of bases not matched to a gene: 10. CDR3 length equals 15 residues. Germline V gene data show CDR1 as SQVTM and CDR2 as ANQGSEA. CDR3 DNA sequence: TGCAGCGGTACCCGGGACAGGGGGCTCGTCGGGGAGCTGTTTTTT. It translates to CSGTRDRGLVGELFF.

The chain joins TRBV3-1 (or the pseudogene TRBV3-2) to TRBJ2-7, with D possibly matching TRBD2 (6 bases). Trimming removed 2 bases at V and 6 bases at J, with 20 bases between. CDR3 length equals 16 residues. The germline V gene encodes CDR1 LGHDT and CDR2 YNNKEL (reference sequence). The chain's CDR3 is CASSQFGGFQFTEQYF. In DNA form, the CDR3 reads TGTGCCAGCAGCCAATTCGGGGGTTTTCAGTTCACCGAGCAGTACTTC.

The chain recombines TRBV5-5 with TRBJ2-3; TRBD2 might be the D (5 bases). The V end was cut by 7 bases, the J end by 4 bases, with 19 bases between. Germline CDR1 and CDR2: SGHKS and YYEKEE (reference sequence). The CDR3 runs 15 residues. The DNA for the CDR3 is TGTGCCAGCGTAGGAGGAGGCCGGGCCGCAGATACGCAGTATTTT. Encoded protein: CASVGGGRAADTQYF.

The rearrangement joins TRBV3-1 (or the pseudogene TRBV3-2) to TRBJ2-2; possibly TRBD1 for D (5 bases). Germline values: CDR1 LGHDT, CDR2 YNNKEL (reference sequence). Trimming cost V 2 bases and J 4 bases, with 14 bases left between them. The CDR3 is 16 amino acids. The CDR3 DNA is TGTGCCAGCAGCCAATCCCCAGGGTGGGGCACCGGGGAGCTGTTTTTT. Protein sequence: CASSQSPGWGTGELFF.

This chain connects TRBV30 to TRBJ1-2, with TRBD1 as a possible D gene (6 bases). The CDR3 runs to 12 residues. Trimming pared 4 bases from V and 4 bases from J, leaving 10 bases between. The V gene's germline CDR1 is GTSNPN and CDR2 SVGIG (reference sequence). CDR3 sequence (DNA): TGTGCCTGGACGGGGGGCGGCTATGGCTACACCTTC. Encoded protein: CAWTGGGYGYTF.

Only one count was recorded for this clone. The chain carries TRBV3-1 (or the pseudogene TRBV3-2) and TRBJ2-1; the D is unclear. This CDR3 contains 16 residues. Germline loops: CDR1 LGHDT, CDR2 YNNKEL (reference sequence). Trimming cost V 3 bases and J 1 base, with 13 bases left between them. For the CDR3, the DNA is TGTGCCAGCAGCCATTTTATCGCCAGGTCCTACAATGAGCAGTTCTTC. As protein: CASSHFIARSYNEQFF.

The chain recombines TRBV6-6 with TRBJ2-3; 9 positions match TRBD2. The germline V gene encodes CDR1 MNHNY and CDR2 SVGAGI (reference sequence). The junction had 16 bases not matched to a gene; V was cut back by 5 bases and J by 4 bases. The CDR3 is 18 amino acids. DNA for the CDR3: TGTGCCAGCAGTCGGGCAGGGCTGCGGGGGGGTTTAGCAGATACGCAGTATTTT. This translates into CASSRAGLRGGLADTQYF.

V is TRBV4-2 and J is TRBJ1-1; D might be TRBD1 (5 bases). The CDR3 is 13 amino acids. CDR1 and CDR2 (germline): LGHNA, YNFKEQ. Trimming pared 5 bases from V and 6 bases from J, leaving 13 bases between. The CDR3 protein is CASSGRGAAEAFF. CDR3 bases: TGTGCCAGCAGCGGTCGAGGGGCGGCTGAAGCTTTCTTT.

The chain is built from TRBV5-1 and TRBJ2-5, with D uncertain. This CDR3 has 12 residues. V was trimmed by 0 bases and J by 3 bases, leaving 3 bases between them. CDR1 and CDR2 (germline): SGHRS, YFSETQ. The CDR3 coding sequence is TGCGCCAGCAGCTTGGGAAAAGAGACCCAGTACTTC. Its translation is CASSLGKETQYF.

V and J are TRBV19 and TRBJ1-6; D uncertain. This CDR3 comprises 14 residues. With 1 base removed from V and 7 bases from J, the gap between germline ends came to 8 bases. Germline loops: CDR1 LNHDA, CDR2 SQIVND (reference sequence). Here the CDR3 reads CASSIVPDNSPLHF. CDR3 DNA sequence: TGTGCCAGTAGTATAGTTCCAGACAATTCACCCCTCCACTTT. Complete variable domain (other parts from reference TRBV19 and TRBJ1-6): DGGITQSPKYLFRKEGQNVTLSCEQNLNHDAMYWYRQDPGQGLRLIYYSQIVNDFQKGDIAEGYSVSREKKESFPLTVTSAQKNPTAFYLCASSIVPDNSPLHFGNGTRLTVT.

This sequence joins TRBV4-3 and TRBJ2-7, with a weak D call TRBD2 (6 bases). The V end lost 0 bases, the J end lost 0 bases, and 15 bases lay between the germline ends. The CDR3 covers 17 residues. Germline lookup yields CDR1 LGHNA and CDR2 YSLEER. CDR3 nucleotides: TGCGCCAGCAGCCAAGATCTTCCGGGAGCCTCCTCCTACGAGCAGTACTTC. This sequence encodes CASSQDLPGASSYEQYF.

The chain joins TRBV2 to TRBJ2-1, with 8 bases aligning to TRBD2. This CDR3 has 14 amino acids. V shed 10 bases, J shed 5 bases, and the junction held 10 bases outside the gene matches. Germline V CDR1 and CDR2: SNHLY, FYNNEI. CDR3 sequence: CATRQSGGNNEQFF. CDR3 in DNA: TGTGCCACCAGGCAGAGCGGGGGCAACAATGAGCAGTTCTTC.

The rearrangement joins TRBV7-6 to TRBJ2-3, with a possible D match to TRBD1 (6 bases). Germline-derived CDR1 and CDR2 are SGHVS and FNYEAQ. The CDR3 runs 14 residues. The germline V and J ends were trimmed by 2 bases and 6 bases, with 12 bases remaining between them. The DNA for the CDR3 is TGTGCCAGCAGCTTACAAACAGGGATGGATACGCAGTATTTT. It is translated as CASSLQTGMDTQYF.

The rearrangement links TRBV5-1 to TRBJ1-4, with D tentatively TRBD1 (6 bases). The V and J ends lost 4 bases and 6 bases respectively, with 16 bases between them. This CDR3 comprises 15 residues. The germline CDR1 and CDR2 sequences are SGHRS and YFSETQ. Here the CDR3 reads CASSPGTGGDEKLFF. The CDR3 DNA sequence: TGCGCCAGCAGCCCTGGGACTGGGGGCGATGAAAAACTGTTTTTT.

This clone was seen only once. This chain links TRBV7-9 with TRBJ2-7; no reliable D call. Germline V gives CDR1 SEHNR, CDR2 FQNEAQ (reference sequence). Trimming removed 0 bases at V and 6 bases at J, with 9 bases between. The CDR3 has 13 amino acids. The CDR3: CASSLALGFEQYF. CDR3 bases: TGTGCCAGCAGCTTAGCTCTAGGCTTCGAGCAGTACTTC.

This chain uses TRBV12-3 or TRBV12-4 with TRBJ2-1, with a weak D call TRBD2 (6 bases). The V gene lost 3 bases and the J gene lost 6 bases, with 9 bases spanning the gap. CDR3 size: 13 residues. The CDR3 DNA sequence: TGTGCCAGCAGTTTGGAGGGTAGCAATGAGCAGTTCTTC. This encodes CASSLEGSNEQFF.

This clone has just a few counts. CDR3 in amino acids: CASLSDLGTARDTEAFF. In DNA form, the CDR3 reads TGTGCCAGTCTTAGCGATTTAGGGACAGCGAGGGACACTGAAGCTTTCTTT. The chain links TRBV19 to TRBJ1-1; TRBD1 agrees at 7 bases. V lost 8 bases, J lost 3 bases, and 18 bases stayed unmatched. CDR1 is LNHDA and CDR2 is SQIVND in the germline V gene (reference sequence). The CDR3 sequence is 17 residues long.

The V and J genes are TRBV3-1 (or the pseudogene TRBV3-2) and TRBJ1-6; 7 bases agree with TRBD1. There are 15 residues in the CDR3. CDR1 is LGHDT and CDR2 is YNNKEL in the germline V gene (reference sequence). The V and J ends lost 1 base and 7 bases, in that order; junction bases with no gene match: 4. CDR3 in amino acids: CASSQAGGVNSPLHF. In DNA, the CDR3 is TGTGCCAGCAGCCAAGCAGGGGGGGTCAATTCACCCCTCCACTTT.

V is TRBV21-1 and J is TRBJ1-5; the table's D call TRBD1 went unverified against the DNA. TRBV21-1 is labeled a pseudogene. The CDR3 has 19 amino acids. The CDR3 spells CASSKVQDRETHSNQPQHF. In nucleotides, the CDR3 is TGTGCCAGCAGCAAAGTACAAGACAGGGAGACCCATAGCAATCAGCCCCAGCATTTT.

This clone was recorded once. The chain couples TRBV5-8 to TRBJ1-6; D is ambiguous. V was trimmed by 4 bases and J by 6 bases, leaving 17 bases between them. The CDR3 runs to 16 residues. Germline loops: CDR1 SGHTS, CDR2 YDEGEE. The DNA of the CDR3 is TGTGCCAGCAGCCGCAACACCCTCTCGGGTAATTCACCCCTCCACTTT. Protein: CASSRNTLSGNSPLHF.

Points on this clone: Other DNA sequences of this sample code for an identical CDR3. V gene TRBV7-9 combines with J gene TRBJ1-2; a possible D gene is TRBD1 (5 bases). V was cut by 0 bases and J by 3 bases, with 8 bases left in between. CDR1 is SEHNR and CDR2 is FQNEAQ in the germline V gene (reference sequence). This CDR3 spans 14 amino acids. The CDR3 loop reads CASSLAGDDYGYTF. The CDR3 nucleotides are TGTGCCAGCAGCTTAGCAGGGGACGACTATGGCTACACCTTC.

The chain uses TRBV7-2 and TRBJ2-1; a weak D match, TRBD2 (5 bases). In germline, CDR1 is SGHTA, CDR2 FQGNSA. Trimming took 3 bases from V and 0 from J, leaving 9 bases between them. The CDR3 has 15 residues. The CDR3 DNA follows: TGTGCCAGCAGCTTCGGGATGAGCTCCTACAATGAGCAGTTCTTC. It encodes CASSFGMSSYNEQFF.

The CDR3 bases are TGCGCCAGCAGCGGAACACTAGGCTACGAGCAGTACTTC. This translates into CASSGTLGYEQYF. This chain connects TRBV5-1 to TRBJ2-7; the D gene is possibly TRBD2 (5 bases). V lost 4 bases to trimming and J lost 3 bases, with 11 bases between them. Germline CDR1 is SGHRS and CDR2 is YFSETQ. The CDR3 runs to 13 residues.

The CDR3 reads CASSERADTQYF. CDR3 coding DNA: TGTGCCAGCAGTGAGAGGGCAGATACGCAGTATTTT. J is TRBJ2-3 and V is TRBV2, with TRBD2 as a possible D gene (5 bases). CDR3 size: 12 residues. The V gene's germline CDR1 is SNHLY and CDR2 FYNNEI. V lost 3 bases to trimming and J lost 4 bases, with 5 bases between them.

This clone has only one observation. This rearrangement joins TRBV19 to TRBJ1-5; TRBD1 aligns across 7 bases. In germline, CDR1 is LNHDA, CDR2 SQIVND (reference sequence). CDR3 size: 16 residues. Germline trimming cut 7 bases from V and 6 bases from J; bases unmatched to any gene: 15. The CDR3 DNA reads TGTGCCAGTATTATCCAGGGGGACGTGGCAAGTCAGCCCCAGCATTTT. Encoded protein: CASIIQGDVASQPQHF.